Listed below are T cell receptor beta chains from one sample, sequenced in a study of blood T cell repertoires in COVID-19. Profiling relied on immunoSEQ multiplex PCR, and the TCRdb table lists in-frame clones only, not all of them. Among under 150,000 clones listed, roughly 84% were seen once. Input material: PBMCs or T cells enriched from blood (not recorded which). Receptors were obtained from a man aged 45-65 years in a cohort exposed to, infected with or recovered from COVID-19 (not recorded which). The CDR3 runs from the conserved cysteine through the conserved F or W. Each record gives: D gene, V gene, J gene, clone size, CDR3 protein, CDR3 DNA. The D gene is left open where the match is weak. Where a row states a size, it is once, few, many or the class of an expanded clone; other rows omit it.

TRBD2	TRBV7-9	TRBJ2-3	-	CASSLGQSGGDTQYF	TGTGCCAGCAGCTTAGGTCAGAGCGGGGGAGATACGCAGTATTTT
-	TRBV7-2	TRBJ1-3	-	CASSFSYGNTIYF	TGTGCCAGCAGCTTCAGTTATGGAAACACCATATATTTT
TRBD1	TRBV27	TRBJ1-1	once	CASKRVQGDPYTEAFF	TGTGCCAGCAAAAGGGTACAGGGGGATCCCTACACTGAAGCTTTCTTT
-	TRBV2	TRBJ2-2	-	CASGAGQNTGELFF	TGTGCCAGCGGTGCGGGACAGAACACCGGGGAGCTGTTTTTT
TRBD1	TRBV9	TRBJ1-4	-	CASSAPGTGGEKLFF	TGTGCCAGCAGCGCCCCGGGGACAGGGGGTGAAAAACTGTTTTTT
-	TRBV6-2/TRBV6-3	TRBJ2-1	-	CASSQGRNEQFF	TGTGCCAGCAGTCAGGGTCGCAATGAGCAGTTCTTC
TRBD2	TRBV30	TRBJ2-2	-	CAYRPSGRGAGELFF	TGTGCCTATCGACCTAGCGGGAGAGGGGCCGGGGAGCTGTTTTTT
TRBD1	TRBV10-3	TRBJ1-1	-	CAISYGQGVGDTEAFF	TGTGCCATCAGTTATGGACAGGGAGTGGGGGACACTGAAGCTTTCTTT
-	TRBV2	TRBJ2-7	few	CASSGQLSSYEQYF	TGTGCCAGCAGTGGACAGTTAAGCTCCTACGAGCAGTACTTC
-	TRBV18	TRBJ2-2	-	CASSPQGNTGELFF	TGTGCCAGCTCACCTCAGGGAAACACCGGGGAGCTGTTTTTT
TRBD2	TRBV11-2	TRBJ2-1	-	CASSFGLAGGNEQFF	TGTGCCAGCAGCTTTGGACTCGCGGGAGGAAATGAGCAGTTCTTC
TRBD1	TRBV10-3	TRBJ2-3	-	CAISGQGGTDTQYF	TGTGCCATCAGCGGACAGGGGGGCACAGATACGCAGTATTTT
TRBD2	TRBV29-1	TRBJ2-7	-	CSMQAGGPEEQYF	TGCAGCATGCAAGCGGGAGGGCCGGAGGAGCAGTACTTC
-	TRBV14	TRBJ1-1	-	CASSPSSGLEAFF	TGTGCCAGCAGCCCTTCCTCAGGGCTTGAAGCTTTCTTT
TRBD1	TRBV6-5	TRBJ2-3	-	CASRRGQGITDTQYF	TGTGCCAGCAGGAGGGGACAGGGGATAACAGATACGCAGTATTTT
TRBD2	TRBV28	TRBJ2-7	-	CASLLSGSGGALSYEQYF	TGTGCCAGCCTCCTTTCGGGTAGCGGGGGCGCACTCTCCTACGAGCAGTACTTC
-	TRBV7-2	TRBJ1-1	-	CASSLVGGNTEAFF	TGTGCCAGCAGCTTAGTCGGGGGGAACACTGAAGCTTTCTTT
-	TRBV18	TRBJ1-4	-	CASSYGATNEKLFF	TGTGCCAGCTCATACGGAGCAACTAATGAAAAACTGTTTTTT
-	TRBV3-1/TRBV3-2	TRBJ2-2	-	CASSDAGNTGELFF	TGTGCCAGCAGCGACGCGGGGAACACCGGGGAGCTGTTTTTT
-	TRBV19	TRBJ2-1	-	CASSIGQSNEQFF	TGTGCCAGTAGTATCGGACAGTCAAATGAGCAGTTCTTC
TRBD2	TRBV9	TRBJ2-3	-	CASSAGTGTSGRDTQYF	TGTGCCAGCAGCGCAGGGACGGGGACTAGCGGGCGGGATACGCAGTATTTT
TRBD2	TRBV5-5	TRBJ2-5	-	CASSYSGGEQETQYF	TGTGCCAGCAGCTATAGCGGGGGGGAACAAGAGACCCAGTACTTC
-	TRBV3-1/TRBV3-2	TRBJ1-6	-	CASSQDLQGNSPLHF	TGTGCCAGCAGCCAAGATTTACAGGGTAATTCACCCCTCCACTTT
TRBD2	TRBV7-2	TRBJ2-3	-	CASSPGLAGGTDTQYF	TGTGCCAGCAGCCCGGGACTAGCGGGGGGCACAGATACGCAGTATTTT
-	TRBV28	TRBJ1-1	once	CASSLGRDMNTEAFF	TGTGCCAGCAGTTTGGGTCGGGATATGAACACTGAAGCTTTCTTT
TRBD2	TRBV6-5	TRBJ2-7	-	CASNGVGGGDEQYF	TGTGCCAGCAATGGAGTCGGGGGGGGAGACGAGCAGTACTTC
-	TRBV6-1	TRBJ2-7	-	CASSEGVAGSTYEQYF	TGTGCCAGCAGTGAAGGGGTGGCGGGCAGTACCTACGAGCAGTACTTC
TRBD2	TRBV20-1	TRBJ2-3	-	CSASLGGSPLDTQYF	TGCAGTGCTAGTCTCGGGGGGTCCCCGCTGGATACGCAGTATTTT
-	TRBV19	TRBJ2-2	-	CASRNPWSTNTGELFF	TGTGCCAGTAGGAATCCCTGGAGTACGAACACCGGGGAGCTGTTTTTT
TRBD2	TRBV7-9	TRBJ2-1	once	CASSTTSGNNNEQFF	TGTGCCAGCAGCACGACTAGCGGGAACAACAATGAGCAGTTCTTC
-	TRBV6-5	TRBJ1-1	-	CASSYGGGRDTEAFF	TGTGCCAGCAGCTATGGGGGAGGGAGGGATACTGAAGCTTTCTTT
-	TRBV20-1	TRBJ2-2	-	CSASKGATGELFF	TGCAGTGCTAGTAAAGGAGCCACCGGGGAGCTGTTTTTT
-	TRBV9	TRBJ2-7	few	CASSPAGRMRSYEQYF	TGTGCCAGCAGCCCCGCAGGGAGGATGAGATCCTACGAGCAGTACTTC
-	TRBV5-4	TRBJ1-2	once	CASSKNQGYGYGYTF	TGTGCCAGCAGCAAGAATCAGGGCTACGGCTATGGCTACACCTTC
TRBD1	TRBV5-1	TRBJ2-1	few	CASSLGGQSYNEQFF	TGCGCCAGCAGCTTGGGGGGACAGTCCTACAATGAGCAGTTCTTC
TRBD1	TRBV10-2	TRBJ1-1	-	CASSETGDTEAFF	TGCGCCAGCAGTGAGACAGGGGACACTGAAGCTTTCTTT
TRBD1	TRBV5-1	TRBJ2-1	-	CASSLIATGAYNEQFF	TGCGCCAGCAGCTTGATCGCGACAGGGGCCTACAATGAGCAGTTCTTC
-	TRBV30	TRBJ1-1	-	CALTVNTEAFF	TGTGCTCTTACTGTGAACACTGAAGCTTTCTTT
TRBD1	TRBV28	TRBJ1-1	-	CASRSDRGPKNTEAFF	TGTGCCAGCAGAAGTGACAGGGGGCCTAAGAACACTGAAGCTTTCTTT
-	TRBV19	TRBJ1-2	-	CASTPGGEWAKRGYTF	TGTGCCAGTACCCCCGGGGGGGAGTGGGCTAAGCGTGGCTACACCTTC
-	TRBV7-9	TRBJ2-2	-	CATAGRTGELFF	TGTGCCACCGCGGGGAGGACCGGGGAGCTGTTTTTT
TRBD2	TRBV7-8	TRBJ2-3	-	CASSYTSGRSTDTQYF	TGTGCCAGCAGCTATACGAGCGGGAGGAGCACAGATACGCAGTATTTT
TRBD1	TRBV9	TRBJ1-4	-	CASSTWTGANEKLFF	TGTGCCAGCAGCACCTGGACAGGGGCGAATGAAAAACTGTTTTTT
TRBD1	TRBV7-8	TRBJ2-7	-	CASSYIQGAYEQYF	TGTGCCAGCAGCTACATTCAGGGGGCCTACGAGCAGTACTTC
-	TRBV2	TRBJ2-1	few	CASSETTANEQFF	TGTGCCAGCAGTGAAACGACAGCCAATGAGCAGTTCTTC
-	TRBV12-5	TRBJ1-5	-	CASARELTNQPQHF	TGTGCTAGCGCCAGGGAACTTACAAATCAGCCCCAGCATTTT
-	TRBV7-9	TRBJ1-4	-	CASVSSANSEKLFF	TGTGCCAGCGTATCTAGCGCAAACTCTGAAAAACTGTTTTTT
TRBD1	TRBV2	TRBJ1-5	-	CASGSTGANQPQHF	TGTGCCAGCGGCTCGACAGGGGCAAATCAGCCCCAGCATTTT
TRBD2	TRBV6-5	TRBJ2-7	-	CASSYGGRGSSYEQYF	TGTGCCAGCAGTTACGGCGGGAGGGGAAGCTCCTACGAGCAGTACTTC
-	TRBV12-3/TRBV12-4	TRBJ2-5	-	CASSSRETQYF	TGTGCCAGCAGTTCTAGGGAGACCCAGTACTTC